The clone carrying this T cell receptor (beta chain) has a handful of counts. Its antigen is currently unknown. The sample originates from a study of read filtering for tumor transcriptome and immune sequencing. Study-level background: DNase treatment preceded whole-transcriptome library preparation. Per sample, TCR-region reads ranged about 4.05 to 11 million by IR-seq, about 85 to 1,400 by RNA-seq.

Study-level points and caveats: The CD138-negative fraction was mixed bone marrow immune cells, not pure T cells. IR-seq and RNA-seq agreed better without single-read clonotypes.

From about 0.4 ug of RNA, a library with molecular barcoded alpha/delta and beta/gamma adaptors was made. TCRdb passed the reads through MiXCR, listing each CDR3 protein once. The table has 93,000 or so distinct CDR3 sequences, 20% to 25% seen once. The CDR3 length is 15 residues. Unmatched junction bases numbered 11, after V lost 8 bases and J lost 1 base. Germline V gives CDR1 MDHEN, CDR2 SYDVKM. The chain recombines TRBV28 with TRBJ2-7; 7 positions match TRBD1. The sample was a population of CD138-negative cells sorted from bone marrow. This TCR came from a donor at least 40 years old with multiple myeloma. In DNA, the CDR3 is TGTGCCAGCGGCTTCAGGGGCAGGGGGTCCTACGAGCAGTACTTC. Amino acid sequence: CASGFRGRGSYEQYF.